This TCR beta chain was documented in a study of blood T cell repertoires in COVID-19. Method: immunoSEQ multiplex PCR; TCRdb's copy keeps in-frame clones and lacks some. Counted here are about 140,000 clones, 80% to 85% occurring once; the ten biggest clones make up around 8.5%. Trimming took 2 bases from V and 9 from J; bases not matched to a gene: 5. The CDR3 extends over 14 amino acids. The germline V gene encodes CDR1 MNHEY and CDR2 SMNVEV (reference sequence). This TCR came from a human donor in a cohort sampled during active COVID-19. The chain combines TRBV27 with TRBJ2-1, with 9 bases matching TRBD1. Sequenced sample: peripheral blood. The CDR3 DNA follows: TGTGCCAGCAGTTTAGAGGGACAGGGAGTTGAGCAGTTCTTC. The encoded protein is CASSLEGQGVEQFF.